This TCR beta chain was recovered during a study of graft-versus-host responses after intestinal transplantation. Comments on this clone: Its antigen is still unknown.

Assay: immunoSEQ multiplex PCR; the TCRdb copy retains only in-frame clones and omits some. The table has around 9,000 clones, 93% seen once. Findings and limits, study-wide: GvH clones appeared in recipient marrow, some first in ileum or blood.

The V and J ends lost 7 bases and 0 bases, in that order; junction bases with no gene match: 7. The CDR3 consists of 18 residues. The germline gives CDR1 WSHSY, CDR2 SAAADI. The clonotype was recovered from a human patient who received an intestinal transplant, so some T cells may come from the graft donor. The sequencing used PBMCs, collected 11 days after intestinal transplantation. The chain is built from TRBV10-2 and TRBJ2-6, with TRBD2 identical over 12 bases. The CDR3 bases are TGCGCCAGCACCGGACTAGCGGGGTCCTCCTCTGGGGCCAACGTCCTGACTTTC. This gives the protein CASTGLAGSSSGANVLTF.